This T cell receptor (beta chain) was captured by sequencing in a study of T cell repertoires in cytomegalovirus infection. The wider study: CMV infection and matching HLA type were both indicated by public TCR beta signatures. Study-wide findings and caveats: Cumulative frequency of public TCR beta families picked out carriers of CMV plus the relevant HLA. HLA-C-restricted CMV clonotypes gave the most frequent clonotype in two of eight donors.

TCRdb ran MiXCR on the reads and lists one entry per CDR3 protein. The table includes 300,000 to 400,000 distinct CDR3 sequences, 15% to 20% detected once. This clonotype was picked up many times. Its specificity is not known. This CDR3 region has 13 residues. The ends were cut back, 5 bases at V and 5 bases at J, with 11 bases in the middle. Germline lookup yields CDR1 SGHVS and CDR2 FQNEAQ. This chain connects TRBV7-8 to TRBJ2-3; unclear D gene. Specimen: PBMCs. The receptor comes from a human donor in good health (CMV status not recorded). Some clones in this sample may be carry-over from other donors' samples. The CDR3 sequence is CASSPYMRDTQYF. In DNA form, the CDR3 reads TGTGCCAGCAGCCCCTATATGCGAGATACGCAGTATTTT. The whole variable domain, filled in from reference TRBV7-8 and TRBJ2-3, reads GAGVSQSPRYKVAKRGQDVALRCDPISGHVSLFWYQQALGQGPEFLTYFQNEAQLDKSGLPSDRFFAERPEGSVSTLKIQRTQQEDSAVYLCASSPYMRDTQYFGPGTRLTVL.